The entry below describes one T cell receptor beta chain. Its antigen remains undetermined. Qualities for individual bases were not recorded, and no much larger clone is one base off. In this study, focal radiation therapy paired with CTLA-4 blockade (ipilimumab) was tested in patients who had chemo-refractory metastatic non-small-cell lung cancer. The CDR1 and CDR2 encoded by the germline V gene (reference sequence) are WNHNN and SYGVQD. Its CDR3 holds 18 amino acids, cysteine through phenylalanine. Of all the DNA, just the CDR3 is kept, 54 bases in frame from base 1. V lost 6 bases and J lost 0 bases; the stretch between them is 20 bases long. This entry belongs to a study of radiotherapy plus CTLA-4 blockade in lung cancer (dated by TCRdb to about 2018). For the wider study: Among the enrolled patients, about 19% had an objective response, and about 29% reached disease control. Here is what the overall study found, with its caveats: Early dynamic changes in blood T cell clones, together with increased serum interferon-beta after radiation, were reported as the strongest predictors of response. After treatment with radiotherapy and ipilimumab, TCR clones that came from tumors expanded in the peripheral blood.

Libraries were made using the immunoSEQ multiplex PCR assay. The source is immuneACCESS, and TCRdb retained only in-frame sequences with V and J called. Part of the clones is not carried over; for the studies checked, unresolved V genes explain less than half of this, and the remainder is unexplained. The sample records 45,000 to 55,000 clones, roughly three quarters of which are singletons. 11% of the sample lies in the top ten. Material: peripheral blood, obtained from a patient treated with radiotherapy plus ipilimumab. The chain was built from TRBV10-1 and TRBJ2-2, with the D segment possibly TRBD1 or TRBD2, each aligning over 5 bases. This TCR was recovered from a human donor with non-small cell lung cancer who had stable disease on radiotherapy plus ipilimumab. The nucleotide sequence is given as TGCGCCAGCAGCCCATATCCGCCGGGACCGCCGAACACCGGGGAGCTGTTTTTT. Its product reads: CASSPYPPGPPNTGELFF.